The following is a TCR beta chain sequence with its context. Both 60 Vbeta primers and 13 Jbeta primers went into the PCR. Profiled with immunoSEQ multiplex PCR; TCRdb holds only in-frame clones, not every one. The sample has roughly 140,000 clones; approximately 79% are singletons. These data originate in a study of cytomegalovirus exposure and HLA in healthy donors. Regarding donors, all were healthy bone marrow donors. This CDR3 contains 17 residues. V gave up 2 bases and J gave up 1 base; unmatched junction bases: 4. Per the germline V gene, CDR1 is ENHRY and CDR2 is SYGVKD. This receptor was identified in a woman aged 40 to 55 in good health and CMV-seropositive. Input material: PBMCs. The rearrangement joins TRBV10-3 to TRBJ2-3, with 12 bases that match TRBD2. The CDR3 DNA sequence: TGTGCCATCAGTGAGAGTCGACTAGCGGGGGGCACAGATACGCAGTATTTT. Translated, it gives CAISESRLAGGTDTQYF.